The rows below give T cell receptor beta chains drawn from one sample of a study of control samples from healthy donors and cancer patients. Sequencing was performed with immunoSEQ multiplex PCR; in TCRdb, only in-frame clones are kept and a portion is missing. This table has over 70,000 clones, around 90% appearing once. The specimen sequenced was blood. These receptors were obtained from a woman in her fifties or sixties in good health. The CDR3 runs from the conserved cysteine through the conserved F or W. The D gene is left open where the match is weak. Part of the rows lack a size; the others show once, few, many or a class for expanded clones.

CDR3nt	CDR3aa	v_gene	j_gene	d_gene	abundance
TGTGCCAGCAGCTTGGTGCGGGCAGAGTTGAACTATGGCTACACCTTC	CASSLVRAELNYGYTF	TRBV5-4	TRBJ1-2	-	-
TGCGCCAGCAGCCGACTACAGGGGGAGACCCAGTACTTC	CASSRLQGETQYF	TRBV4-1	TRBJ2-5	TRBD1	-
TGTGCCAGTCAAAAAGTCCGGGAAGAGACCCAGTACTTC	CASQKVREETQYF	TRBV25-1	TRBJ2-5	-	-
TGTGCCAGCAGTTTCCTAGGCAGGGAAAAACTGTTTTTT	CASSFLGREKLFF	TRBV28	TRBJ1-4	-	-
TGCAGCGTTAAAAAGCGGGTACACCTCCAAGAGACCCAGTACTTC	CSVKKRVHLQETQYF	TRBV29-1	TRBJ2-5	-	-
TGCGCCAGCAGCAGACAGGGCTACAACACCGGGGAGCTGTTTTTT	CASSRQGYNTGELFF	TRBV5-1	TRBJ2-2	TRBD1	-
TGTGCCAGCAGCCAAACCCCCCGGACAACCAGCTCCTACGAGCAGTACTTC	CASSQTPRTTSSYEQYF	TRBV3-1/TRBV3-2	TRBJ2-7	-	-
TGCGCCAGCAGCTTGGTGCGGGGAGCAGAGACCCAGTACTTC	CASSLVRGAETQYF	TRBV5-1	TRBJ2-5	-	-
TGTGCCAGCAGTTACCCGCCGCTGAGGGGAGGCGGAAGGAATTCACCCCTCCACTTT	CASSYPPLRGGGRNSPLHF	TRBV6-7	TRBJ1-6	-	once
TGTGCCAGCAGCCAGGGACAGGGGAAGGTCTATGGCTACACCTTC	CASSQGQGKVYGYTF	TRBV7-6	TRBJ1-2	TRBD1	-
TGTGCCAGCAGTGTCGGGTCTTTCTGGGATATGAACACTGAAGCTTTCTTT	CASSVGSFWDMNTEAFF	TRBV6-1	TRBJ1-1	-	once
TGTGCCAGCAGCTTAGCGACAGGGAGGCAGACTGAAGCTTTCTTT	CASSLATGRQTEAFF	TRBV7-6	TRBJ1-1	TRBD1	-
TGTGCCTGGAGTATGAACACTGAAGCTTTCTTT	CAWSMNTEAFF	TRBV30	TRBJ1-1	-	-
TGTGCCAGCAGCCTTGGGCAGCCTCCCTACGAGCAGTACTTC	CASSLGQPPYEQYF	TRBV2	TRBJ2-7	-	-
TGTGCCAGCAGCTTGGAGGGACAGCCGTTCACAGATACGCAGTATTTT	CASSLEGQPFTDTQYF	TRBV5-5	TRBJ2-3	TRBD1	-
TGTGCCAGCTCACCCGGACAGGGAACCTACGAGCAGTACTTC	CASSPGQGTYEQYF	TRBV18	TRBJ2-7	TRBD1	-
TGTGCCAGCAGTGAACAGGGGGGTCGCAATCAGCCCCAGCATTTT	CASSEQGGRNQPQHF	TRBV6-1	TRBJ1-5	TRBD1	-
TGCGCCAGCAGCCGGGATTACGAGCAGTACTTC	CASSRDYEQYF	TRBV5-1	TRBJ2-7	-	-
TGCGCCAGCAGCTTGTTGACAGGGGGCACCGGGGAGCTGTTTTTT	CASSLLTGGTGELFF	TRBV5-1	TRBJ2-2	TRBD1	-
TGTGCCAGCAGCTCAACAGGGTACTCAAATTCACCCCTCCACTTT	CASSSTGYSNSPLHF	TRBV5-8	TRBJ1-6	-	-
TGTGCCAGCAGTGAAACGCCTAGCGGAGAGACCCAGTACTTC	CASSETPSGETQYF	TRBV2	TRBJ2-5	TRBD2	-
TGCAGTGCTAGCCCGTCGGGTAGCTACACCTTC	CSASPSGSYTF	TRBV20-1	TRBJ1-2	-	-
TGTGCCAGCTCACCAAACCGGGGGTCTGGGGCCAACGTCCTGACTTTC	CASSPNRGSGANVLTF	TRBV18	TRBJ2-6	-	-
TGTGCCAGCTCACCCCGGGACGAGAGTGGGGATACGCAGTATTTT	CASSPRDESGDTQYF	TRBV18	TRBJ2-3	-	-
TGTGCCAGCAGCTTTTGGGCGAGGTCCATGAACACTGAAGCTTTCTTT	CASSFWARSMNTEAFF	TRBV7-8	TRBJ1-1	-	-
TGTGCCAGCAGTTCCGGAGGGACGGTGCGATCCTATGGCTACACCTTC	CASSSGGTVRSYGYTF	TRBV28	TRBJ1-2	-	-
TGTGCCAGCAGCCAAAATACGGAGGGGGCTGGGGGAAACACCATATATTTT	CASSQNTEGAGGNTIYF	TRBV4-2	TRBJ1-3	TRBD1	-
TGTGCCAGCAGTCCCCTCGGGTTGGGGAACACTGAAGCTTTCTTT	CASSPLGLGNTEAFF	TRBV28	TRBJ1-1	-	-
TGTGCCAGCAGCCCCGGACCCTATGGCTACACCTTC	CASSPGPYGYTF	TRBV7-2	TRBJ1-2	-	-
TGTGCCAGCAGTTTGTGGGACAGCAGCCCCTACGAGCAGTACTTC	CASSLWDSSPYEQYF	TRBV28	TRBJ2-7	TRBD1	-
TGCGCCAGCAGCCGCATAGACTACGGTTTCCCCACAGATACGCAGTATTTT	CASSRIDYGFPTDTQYF	TRBV4-1	TRBJ2-3	-	-
TGTGCCAGCACCGGGAGACAGGGTCTCACTCAGGCGCCTGGAAACACCATATATTTT	CASTGRQGLTQAPGNTIYF	TRBV11-2	TRBJ1-3	TRBD1	-
TGTGCCAGCTCACCAACGGCCGGGGACACTGAAGCTTTCTTT	CASSPTAGDTEAFF	TRBV18	TRBJ1-1	-	once
TGTGCCAGCAGCCAAATAGGACAGGGGAGCACTGAAGCTTTCTTT	CASSQIGQGSTEAFF	TRBV11-3	TRBJ1-1	TRBD1	-
TGTGCCTGGAGTGGGACCGTTCAAGAGACCCAGTACTTC	CAWSGTVQETQYF	TRBV30	TRBJ2-5	-	-
TGTGCCAGCAGCTCGGACAGGGTCTCCTACGAGCAGTACTTC	CASSSDRVSYEQYF	TRBV27	TRBJ2-7	TRBD1	-
TGCGCCAGCAGCTTGGCCCCCCCCGGGACTAGCGGTTACAATGAGCAGTTCTTC	CASSLAPPGTSGYNEQFF	TRBV5-1	TRBJ2-1	TRBD2	-
TGTGCCAGCAGCCAACCCGACAGGGCAGATACGCAGTATTTT	CASSQPDRADTQYF	TRBV11-2	TRBJ2-3	TRBD1	-
TGTGCCAGCAGCTCGGGCTCGGGGGCGGATTCACCCCTCCACTTT	CASSSGSGADSPLHF	TRBV7-8	TRBJ1-6	-	-